These 30 T cell receptor beta chains were sequenced from one sample in a study of cytomegalovirus exposure and HLA in healthy donors. The repertoire was sequenced with immunoSEQ multiplex PCR; TCRdb's copy has only in-frame clones and lacks some. The table has 150,000 to 200,000 clones, around 85% seen once. The material sequenced was PBMCs. Receptors were obtained from a man younger than 30 in good health and CMV-seropositive.

The chain joins TRBV9 to TRBJ2-7; D is perhaps TRBD1 (8 bases). CDR3 length: 14 residues. The V gene lost 3 bases and the J gene lost 7 bases, with 17 bases spanning the gap. Germline CDR1 SGDLS, CDR2 YYNGEE. The CDR3 spells CASSATTGGGEQYF. The CDR3, as DNA: TGTGCCAGCAGCGCGACTACAGGGGGGGGAGAGCAGTACTTC. Full variable domain (remainder filled in from reference TRBV9 and TRBJ2-7): DSGVTQTPKHLITATGQRVTLRCSPRSGDLSVYWYQQSLDQGLQFLIQYYNGEERAKGNILERFSAQQFPDLHSELNLSSLELGDSALYFCASSATTGGGEQYFGPGTRLTVT.

This chain links TRBV7-2 with TRBJ2-7, with 11 bases lining up with TRBD1. CDR3 length: 19 residues. Germline-derived CDR1 and CDR2 are SGHTA and FQGNSA. Unmatched junction bases numbered 12, after V lost 2 bases and J lost 0 bases. The CDR3 loop reads CASSLRTGGGSRSSYEQYF. The CDR3, as DNA: TGTGCCAGCAGCTTAAGGACAGGGGGCGGCTCAAGGAGCTCCTACGAGCAGTACTTC.

The chain combines TRBV28 with TRBJ2-5; 10 bases align to TRBD1. The ends lost 1 base at V and 5 bases at J; junction bases unmatched: 16. The CDR3 is 19 residues long. Per the germline V gene, CDR1 is MDHEN and CDR2 is SYDVKM. The CDR3 DNA reads as TGTGCCAGCAGTTTATCCGTCGGACAGGGGGATCCAAGGCGGGAGACCCAGTACTTC. Translating gives CASSLSVGQGDPRRETQYF.

The rearrangement uses TRBV7-9 and TRBJ1-2, with TRBD1 identical over 8 bases. The J segment lost 8 bases and the V segment lost 5 bases, leaving 19 bases of the junction unmatched. CDR1 is SEHNR, CDR2 FQNEAQ, per germline (reference sequence). The CDR3 consists of 17 residues. In nucleotides, the CDR3 is TGTGCCAGCAGCCCGGCAGGGGGCGGTCCCCGTTGGTCAGGCTACACCTTC. Amino acids: CASSPAGGGPRWSGYTF.

This clone was detected once. The chain is built from TRBV5-4 and TRBJ2-5, with a tentative D call TRBD2 (5 bases). The V gene lost 4 bases and the J gene lost 1 base, with 14 bases spanning the gap. The CDR3 covers 15 residues. CDR1 SGHNT and CDR2 YYREEE come from the germline V gene (reference sequence). CDR3 residues: CASSPPRAVQETQYF. The CDR3 DNA is TGTGCCAGCAGCCCCCCCCGAGCGGTCCAAGAGACCCAGTACTTC.

This clone has just a few counts. The chain recombines TRBV25-1 with TRBJ1-5; D is possibly TRBD1 (6 bases). Germline V CDR1 and CDR2: MGHDK, SYGVNS. This CDR3 comprises 14 residues. Trimming left V 10 bases short and J 1 base short, with 14 bases between. CDR3 in amino acids: CATRGQRSNQPQHF. In DNA form, the CDR3 reads TGTGCCACACGTGGACAGAGAAGCAATCAGCCCCAGCATTTT.

The chain combines TRBV2 with TRBJ1-1; 12 positions agree with TRBD1. The ends lost 6 bases at V and 4 bases at J; junction bases unmatched: 6. The length of the CDR3 is 15 residues. Germline CDR1 is SNHLY and CDR2 is FYNNEI. The CDR3 nucleotides are TGTGCCAGCAGGGGGACAGGGGGCAAGGGCACTGAAGCTTTCTTT. Translated, it gives CASRGTGGKGTEAFF.

The chain employs TRBV6-5 and TRBJ2-1, with TRBD2 identical over 8 bases. V shed 5 bases and J 2 bases; nucleotides not matched to a gene: 5. Germline loops: CDR1 MNHEY, CDR2 SVGAGI. This CDR3 spans 15 amino acids. CDR3 region: CASSLIGGAYNEQFF. The CDR3 DNA reads as TGTGCCAGCAGTCTCATCGGGGGGGCCTACAATGAGCAGTTCTTC.

The V gene is TRBV27, the J gene TRBJ2-1; a possible D gene is TRBD2 (5 bases). CDR1 MNHEY and CDR2 SMNVEV come from the germline V gene (reference sequence). V was trimmed by 5 bases and J by 4 bases, leaving 9 bases between them. The CDR3 sequence is 13 residues long. This CDR3 is CASSPRTYNEQFF. The CDR3 nucleotides read TGTGCCAGCAGTCCACGGACTTACAATGAGCAGTTCTTC.

The V gene is TRBV29-1, the J gene TRBJ2-1, with 10 nucleotides matching TRBD2. Germline V gives CDR1 SQVTM, CDR2 ANQGSEA. The CDR3 is 14 residues long. Trimming took 8 bases from V and 3 from J; bases not matched to a gene: 7. The CDR3 DNA sequence: TGCAGCTCGCAGCGGGAGGGTAGCTACAATGAGCAGTTCTTC. This translates into CSSQREGSYNEQFF.

The rearrangement links TRBV5-1 to TRBJ2-5; maybe TRBD2 (6 bases). Germline V gives CDR1 SGHRS, CDR2 YFSETQ. V was shortened by 0 bases and J by 4 bases, with 7 bases between the two germline ends. The length of the CDR3 is 13 residues. This CDR3 is CASSLVGGETQYF. CDR3 in DNA: TGCGCCAGCAGCTTGGTGGGGGGAGAGACCCAGTACTTC.

The chain recombines TRBV6-1 with TRBJ2-1; 8 bases align to TRBD2. Germline CDR1 reads MNHNS; CDR2 reads SASEGT. This CDR3 region has 12 residues. V shed 3 bases, J shed 8 bases, and the junction held 0 bases outside the gene matches. This chain's CDR3 is CASSEGLDEQFF. CDR3 DNA sequence: TGTGCCAGCAGTGAGGGACTAGATGAGCAGTTCTTC.

This clone was counted only a few times. V usage is TRBV12-5 and J usage is TRBJ2-5, with 7 bases matching TRBD1. Looked up from germline, CDR1 is LGHNT and CDR2 is FRNRAP. The CDR3 loop spans 13 amino acids. V lost 1 base to trimming and J lost 4 bases; unmatched junction nucleotides: 0. The CDR3 sequence: CASGLGQGETQYF. CDR3 in DNA: TGTGCTAGTGGTTTGGGACAGGGAGAGACCCAGTACTTC.

The rearrangement uses TRBV28 and TRBJ2-4; 9 positions agree with TRBD2. Germline-derived CDR1 and CDR2 are MDHEN and SYDVKM. After removal of 2 bases from V and 6 bases from J, the junction contained 5 bases not matched to a gene. The CDR3 extends over 15 amino acids. This chain's CDR3 is CASSLNGAGGNIQYF. CDR3 in DNA: TGTGCCAGCAGTTTAAACGGAGCGGGAGGAAACATTCAGTACTTC.

This chain connects TRBV6-6 to TRBJ2-1; 9 bases map to TRBD1. CDR3 size: 13 residues. Trimming cost V 8 bases and J 5 bases; bases outside gene matches: 4. Germline values: CDR1 MNHNY, CDR2 SVGAGI (reference sequence). The CDR3 DNA is TGTGCCAGCGAGGGACAGGGTAACAATGAGCAGTTCTTC. It yields the protein CASEGQGNNEQFF.

The chain employs TRBV7-3 and TRBJ1-2; 10 bases line up with TRBD1. Per germline, CDR1 SGHTA and CDR2 FQGTGA. This CDR3 contains 15 residues. V was clipped by 5 bases and J by 8 bases; unmatched bases: 11. As DNA, the CDR3 is TGTGCCAGCAGCGCCTCCGGGACAGGGGAGCTCGGCTACACCTTC. It translates to CASSASGTGELGYTF. The full variable domain, completed using reference TRBV7-3 and TRBJ1-2, is GAGVSQTPSNKVTEKGKYVELRCDPISGHTALYWYRQSLGQGPEFLIYFQGTGAADDSGLPNDRFFAVRPEGSVSTLKIQRTERGDSAVYLCASSASGTGELGYTFGSGTRLTVV.

V and J are TRBV9 and TRBJ2-7; 9 nucleotides line up with TRBD2. Germline CDR1 and CDR2: SGDLS and YYNGEE. The V and J ends lost 3 bases and 3 bases, in that order; junction bases with no gene match: 4. This CDR3 has 14 residues. In nucleotides, the CDR3 is TGTGCCAGCAGCGCCGGGACTAGCAGCTACGAGCAGTACTTC. Its translation: CASSAGTSSYEQYF.

The chain carries TRBV30 and TRBJ2-1; the D gene is possibly TRBD2 (7 bases). This CDR3 is 15 amino acids long. V dropped 7 bases and J dropped 5 bases, with 21 bases sitting between them. Germline CDR1 reads GTSNPN; CDR2 reads SVGIG (reference sequence). The CDR3 DNA is TGTGCCTCCCTCTTTGGTGGGGGGGGCGACAATGAGCAGTTCTTC. Translated, it gives CASLFGGGGDNEQFF.

The CDR3 DNA is TGTGCCAGCAGTTTAGCCGGACAGGGTAACCCCTATGGCTACACCTTC. Translation gives CASSLAGQGNPYGYTF. J is TRBJ1-2 and V is TRBV28, with 8 bases that match TRBD1. Trimming cost V 2 bases and J 4 bases; bases outside gene matches: 9. The CDR3 has 16 residues. Germline lookup yields CDR1 MDHEN and CDR2 SYDVKM.

The J gene is TRBJ1-3, the V gene TRBV5-6, with 8 bases lining up with TRBD1. Trimming removed 0 bases from V and 6 bases from J; junction bases left unmatched: 2. CDR3 size: 14 residues. CDR1 and CDR2 (germline): SGHDT, YYEEEE. CDR3 coding DNA: TGTGCCAGCAGCTTGGGACAGGGGAAAAACACCATATATTTT. Its translation is CASSLGQGKNTIYF. The full variable domain, rest sourced from reference TRBV5-6 and TRBJ1-3, is DAGVTQSPTHLIKTRGQQVTLRCSPKSGHDTVSWYQQALGQGPQFIFQYYEEEERQRGNFPDRFSGHQFPNYSSELNVNALLLGDSALYLCASSLGQGKNTIYFGEGSWLTVV.

This clone was counted a few times. The V and J genes are TRBV2 and TRBJ1-5; D is uncertain. The V end was cut by 11 bases, the J end by 3 bases, with 14 bases between. The CDR3 is 13 residues long. The germline CDR1 and CDR2 sequences are SNHLY and FYNNEI. CDR3 DNA sequence: TGTGCCCAGAGGCAGAGCATCAATCAGCCCCAGCATTTT. Amino acids: CAQRQSINQPQHF.

The rearrangement links TRBV9 to TRBJ2-1; a weak D match, TRBD2 (5 bases). Deletions cut 0 bases from V and 6 bases from J, with 16 bases between. From germline, CDR1 is SGDLS and CDR2 YYNGEE. CDR3 length: 16 residues. Written as DNA, the CDR3 is TGTGCCAGCAGCGTAGCTACGTCGGGGAGAGGCAATGAGCAGTTCTTC. This encodes CASSVATSGRGNEQFF.

This sequence joins TRBV4-1 and TRBJ2-3; TRBD1 agrees at 7 bases. Germline-derived CDR1 and CDR2 are MGHRA and YSYEKL. V trimming: 1 base; J trimming: 6 bases; junction bases outside the gene matches: 7. The CDR3 has 15 residues. DNA of the CDR3: TGCGCCAGCAGCCAAGGGCAGGGGGTTGGGGATACGCAGTATTTT. Translated, it gives CASSQGQGVGDTQYF.

The rearrangement joins TRBV7-3 to TRBJ2-2; TRBD1 might be the D (6 bases). With 5 bases removed from V and 4 bases from J, the gap between germline ends came to 17 bases. CDR3 length: 16 amino acids. Germline loops: CDR1 SGHTA, CDR2 FQGTGA. Written as DNA, the CDR3 is TGTGCCAGCAGCACCGTTCCAGGGGCTATCACCGGGGAGCTGTTTTTT. Its protein is CASSTVPGAITGELFF.

The chain has TRBV19 and TRBJ1-2; the match to TRBD1 covers 8 bases. The CDR3 sequence is 13 residues long. After removal of 6 bases from V and 6 bases from J, the junction contained 6 bases not matched to a gene. Germline V lookup: CDR1 LNHDA, CDR2 SQIVND (reference sequence). CDR3 nucleotides: TGTGCCAGTAGGTTAACAGGGGGTAATGGCTACACCTTC. Residues: CASRLTGGNGYTF.

The rearrangement links TRBV28 to TRBJ1-1, with 7 positions matching TRBD1. The germline CDR1 and CDR2 sequences are MDHEN and SYDVKM. The CDR3 runs 15 residues. V lost 6 bases and J lost 2; bases outside the gene matches: 9. The CDR3 region is CASSGPGTVNTEAFF. In DNA, the CDR3 is TGTGCCAGCAGCGGTCCAGGGACAGTCAACACTGAAGCTTTCTTT.

J is TRBJ1-2 and V is TRBV18; D may be TRBD1 (5 bases). Trimming took 1 base from V and 2 from J, leaving 14 bases between them. The CDR3 totals 16 residues. Germline CDR1 is KGHSH and CDR2 is LQKENI. CDR3 sequence (DNA): TGTGCCAGCTCACCACAATCAGGGTACAGCAACTATGGCTACACCTTC. Encoded protein: CASSPQSGYSNYGYTF.

The rearrangement joins TRBV5-4 to TRBJ2-7; 8 bases align to TRBD2. Germline V lookup: CDR1 SGHNT, CDR2 YYREEE (reference sequence). The CDR3 consists of 15 residues. J gave up 4 bases and V 4 bases, and 10 bases lay outside the gene matches. The CDR3 loop reads CASSDPGSGRYEQYF. DNA of the CDR3: TGTGCCAGCAGCGACCCCGGAAGCGGGAGATACGAGCAGTACTTC.

This chain uses TRBV7-8 with TRBJ2-5, with 9 nucleotides matching TRBD1. The CDR3 sequence is 15 residues long. Trimming at V came to 5 bases and at J to 4 bases, leaving 8 bases not matched to a gene. The germline V gene has CDR1 SGHVS and CDR2 FQNEAQ. This CDR3 is CASSVQGAGRETQYF. The CDR3 coding sequence is TGTGCCAGCAGCGTACAGGGGGCTGGAAGAGAGACCCAGTACTTC.

The CDR3 DNA reads as TGTGCCAGCAGCCCCCATAGTGGGAGCTCCTACGAGCAGTACTTC. It is translated as CASSPHSGSSYEQYF. The rearrangement joins TRBV7-2 to TRBJ2-7; D might be TRBD2 (5 bases). Between the trimmed V and J ends, which lost 5 bases and 0 bases, there was a span of 14 bases. The CDR3 length is 15 residues. Looked up from germline, CDR1 is SGHTA and CDR2 is FQGNSA.